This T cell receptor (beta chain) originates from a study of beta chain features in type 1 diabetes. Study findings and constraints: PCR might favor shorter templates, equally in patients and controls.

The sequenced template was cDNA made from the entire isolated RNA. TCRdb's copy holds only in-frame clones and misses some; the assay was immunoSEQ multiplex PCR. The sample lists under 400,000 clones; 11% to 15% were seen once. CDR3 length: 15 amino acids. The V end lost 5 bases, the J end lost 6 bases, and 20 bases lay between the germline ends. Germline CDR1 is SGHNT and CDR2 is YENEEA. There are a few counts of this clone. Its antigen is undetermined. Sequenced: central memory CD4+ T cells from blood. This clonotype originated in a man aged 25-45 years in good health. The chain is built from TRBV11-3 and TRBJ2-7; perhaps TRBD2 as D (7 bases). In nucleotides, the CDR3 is TGTGCCAGCAGCCCCGCCGGGGGCGGGAGCTCCGAGCAGTACGTC. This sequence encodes CASSPAGGGSSEQYV.